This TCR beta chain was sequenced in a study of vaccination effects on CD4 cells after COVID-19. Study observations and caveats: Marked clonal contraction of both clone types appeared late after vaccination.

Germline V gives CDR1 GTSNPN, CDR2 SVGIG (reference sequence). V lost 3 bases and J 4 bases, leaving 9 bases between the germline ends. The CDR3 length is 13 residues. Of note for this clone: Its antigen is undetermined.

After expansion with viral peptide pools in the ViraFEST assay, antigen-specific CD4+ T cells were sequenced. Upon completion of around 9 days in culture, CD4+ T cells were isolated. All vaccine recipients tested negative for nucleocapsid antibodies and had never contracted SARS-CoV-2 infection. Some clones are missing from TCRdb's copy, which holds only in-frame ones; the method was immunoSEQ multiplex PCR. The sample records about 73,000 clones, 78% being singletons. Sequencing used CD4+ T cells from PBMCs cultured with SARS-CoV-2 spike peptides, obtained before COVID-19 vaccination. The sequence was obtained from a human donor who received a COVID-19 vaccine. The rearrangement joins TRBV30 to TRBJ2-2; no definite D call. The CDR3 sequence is CAWRPTTTGELFF. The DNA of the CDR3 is TGTGCCTGGAGGCCGACAACCACCGGGGAGCTGTTTTTT. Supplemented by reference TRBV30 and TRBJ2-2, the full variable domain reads SQTIHQWPATLVQPVGSPLSLECTVEGTSNPNLYWYRQAAGRGLQLLFYSVGIGQISSEVPQNLSASRPQDRQFILSSKKLLLSDSGFYLCAWRPTTTGELFFGEGSRLTVL.